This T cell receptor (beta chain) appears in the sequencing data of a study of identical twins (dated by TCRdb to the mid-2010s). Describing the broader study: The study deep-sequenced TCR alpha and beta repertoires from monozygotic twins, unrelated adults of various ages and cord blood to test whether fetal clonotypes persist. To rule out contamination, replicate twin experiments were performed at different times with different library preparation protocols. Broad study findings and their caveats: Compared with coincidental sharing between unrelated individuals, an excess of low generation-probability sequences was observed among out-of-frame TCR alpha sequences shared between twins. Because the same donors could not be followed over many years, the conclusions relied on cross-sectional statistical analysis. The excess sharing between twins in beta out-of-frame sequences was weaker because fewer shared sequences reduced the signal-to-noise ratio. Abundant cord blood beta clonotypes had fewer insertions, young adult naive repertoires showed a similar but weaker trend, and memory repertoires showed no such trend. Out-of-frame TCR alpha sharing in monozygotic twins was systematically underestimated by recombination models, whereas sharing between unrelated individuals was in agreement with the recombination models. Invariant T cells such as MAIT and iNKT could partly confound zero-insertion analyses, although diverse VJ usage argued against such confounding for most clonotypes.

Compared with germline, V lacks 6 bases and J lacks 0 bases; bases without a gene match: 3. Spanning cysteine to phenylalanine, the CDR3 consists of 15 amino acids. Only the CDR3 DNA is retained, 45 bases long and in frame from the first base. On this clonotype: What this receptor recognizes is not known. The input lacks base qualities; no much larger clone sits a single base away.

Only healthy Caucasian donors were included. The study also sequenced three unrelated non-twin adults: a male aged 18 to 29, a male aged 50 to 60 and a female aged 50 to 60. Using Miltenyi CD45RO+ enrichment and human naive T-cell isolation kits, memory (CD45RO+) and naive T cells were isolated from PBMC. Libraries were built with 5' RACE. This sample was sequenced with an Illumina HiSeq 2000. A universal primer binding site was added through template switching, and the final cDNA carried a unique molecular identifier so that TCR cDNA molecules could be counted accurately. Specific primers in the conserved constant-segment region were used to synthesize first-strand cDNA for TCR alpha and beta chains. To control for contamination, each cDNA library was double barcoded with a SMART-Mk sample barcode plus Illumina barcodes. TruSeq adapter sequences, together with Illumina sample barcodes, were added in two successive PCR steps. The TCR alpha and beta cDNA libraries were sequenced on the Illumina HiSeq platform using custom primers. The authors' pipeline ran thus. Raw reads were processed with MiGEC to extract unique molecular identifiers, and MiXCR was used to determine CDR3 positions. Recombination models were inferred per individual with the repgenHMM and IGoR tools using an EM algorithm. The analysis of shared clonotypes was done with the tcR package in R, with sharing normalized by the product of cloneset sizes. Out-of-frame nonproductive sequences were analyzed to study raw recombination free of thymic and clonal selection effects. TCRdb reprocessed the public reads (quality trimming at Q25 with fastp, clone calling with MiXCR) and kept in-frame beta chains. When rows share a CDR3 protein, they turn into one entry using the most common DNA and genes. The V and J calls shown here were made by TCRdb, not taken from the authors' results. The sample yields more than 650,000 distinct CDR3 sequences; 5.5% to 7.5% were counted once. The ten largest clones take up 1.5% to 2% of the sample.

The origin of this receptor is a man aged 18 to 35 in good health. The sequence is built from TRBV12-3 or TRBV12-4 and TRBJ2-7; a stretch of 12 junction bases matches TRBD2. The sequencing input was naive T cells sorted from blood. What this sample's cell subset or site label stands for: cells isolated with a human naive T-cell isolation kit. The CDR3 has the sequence CASRMTSGSSYEQYF. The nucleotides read TGTGCCAGCAGGATGACTAGCGGGAGCTCCTACGAGCAGTACTTC.